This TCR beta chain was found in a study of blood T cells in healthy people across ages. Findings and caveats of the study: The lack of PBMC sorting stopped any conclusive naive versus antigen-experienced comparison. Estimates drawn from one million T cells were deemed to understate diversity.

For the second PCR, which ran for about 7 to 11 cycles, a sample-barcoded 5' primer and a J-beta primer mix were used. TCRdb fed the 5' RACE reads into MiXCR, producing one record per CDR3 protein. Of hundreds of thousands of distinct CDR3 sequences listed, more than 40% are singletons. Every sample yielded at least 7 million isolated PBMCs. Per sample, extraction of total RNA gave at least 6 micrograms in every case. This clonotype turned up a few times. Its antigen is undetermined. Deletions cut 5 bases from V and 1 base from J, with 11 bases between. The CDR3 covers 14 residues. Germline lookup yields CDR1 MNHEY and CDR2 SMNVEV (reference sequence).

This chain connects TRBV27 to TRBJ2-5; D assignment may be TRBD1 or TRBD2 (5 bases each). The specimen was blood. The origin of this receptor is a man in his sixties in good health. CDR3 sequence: CASSGAGTQETQYF. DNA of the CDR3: TGTGCCAGCAGTGGAGCCGGGACCCAAGAGACCCAGTACTTC.